In this sample, the clone carrying this T cell receptor (beta chain) turned up a few times. The data belong to a study of cytomegalovirus exposure and HLA in healthy donors. The PCR made use of 60 Vbeta and 13 Jbeta primers. The table came from immunoSEQ multiplex PCR; TCRdb's copy has only in-frame clones and leaves some out. Of around 140,000 clones listed, around 79% were seen once; the top ten hold 1.3%. The specimen sequenced was PBMCs. This receptor was identified in a woman in her 40s in good health and CMV-seronegative.

The CDR3 DNA is TGTGCCACCAGCAGTACAGTTTATAGCAATCAGCCCCAGCATTTT. Encoded protein: CATSSTVYSNQPQHF. This chain connects TRBV15 to TRBJ1-5, with D hard to call. With 3 bases removed from V and 0 bases from J, the gap between germline ends came to 9 bases. Germline assignment: CDR1 LNHNV and CDR2 YYDKDF (reference sequence). CDR3 size: 15 residues. Complete variable domain (other parts from reference TRBV15 and TRBJ1-5): DAMVIQNPRYQVTQFGKPVTLSCSQTLNHNVMYWYQQKSSQAPKLLFHYYDKDFNNEADTPDNFQSRRPNTSFCFLDIRSPGLGDTAMYLCATSSTVYSNQPQHFGDGTRLSIL.